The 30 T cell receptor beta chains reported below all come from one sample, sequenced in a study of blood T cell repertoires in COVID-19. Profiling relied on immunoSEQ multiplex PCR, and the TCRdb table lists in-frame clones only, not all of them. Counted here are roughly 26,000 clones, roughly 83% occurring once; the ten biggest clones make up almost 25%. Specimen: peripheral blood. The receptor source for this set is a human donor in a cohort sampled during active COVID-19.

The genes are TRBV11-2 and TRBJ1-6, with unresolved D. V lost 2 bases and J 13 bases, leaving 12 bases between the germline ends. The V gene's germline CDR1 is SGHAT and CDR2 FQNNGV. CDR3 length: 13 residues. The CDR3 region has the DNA TGTGCCAGCAGCTTAAACAGTGCCAATCCCCTCCACTTT. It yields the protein CASSLNSANPLHF.

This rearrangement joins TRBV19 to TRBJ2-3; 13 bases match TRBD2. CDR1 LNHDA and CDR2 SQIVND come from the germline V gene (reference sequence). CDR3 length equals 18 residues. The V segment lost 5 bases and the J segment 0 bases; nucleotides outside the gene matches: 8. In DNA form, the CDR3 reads TGTGCCAGTAGTTTCACTAGCGGGGGGGGTTCTAGCACAGATACGCAGTATTTT. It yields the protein CASSFTSGGGSSTDTQYF.

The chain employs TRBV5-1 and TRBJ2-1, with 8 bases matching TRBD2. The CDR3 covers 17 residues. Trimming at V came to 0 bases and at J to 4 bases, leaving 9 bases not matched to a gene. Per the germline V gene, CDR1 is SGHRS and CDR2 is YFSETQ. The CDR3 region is CASSLGPGAGEYNEQFF. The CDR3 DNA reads TGCGCCAGCAGCTTGGGGCCCGGAGCGGGGGAGTACAATGAGCAGTTCTTC.

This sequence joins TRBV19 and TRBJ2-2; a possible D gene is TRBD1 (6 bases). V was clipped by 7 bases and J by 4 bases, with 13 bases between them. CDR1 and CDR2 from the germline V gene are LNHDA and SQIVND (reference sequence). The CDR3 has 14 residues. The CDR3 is CASTLTGPTGELFF. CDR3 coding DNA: TGTGCCAGTACCCTGACAGGCCCCACCGGGGAGCTGTTTTTT.

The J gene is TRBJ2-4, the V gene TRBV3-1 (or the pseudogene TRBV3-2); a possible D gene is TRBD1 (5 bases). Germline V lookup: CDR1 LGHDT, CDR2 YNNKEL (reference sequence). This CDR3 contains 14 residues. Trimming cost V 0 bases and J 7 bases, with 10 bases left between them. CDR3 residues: CASSQDGAQNIQYF. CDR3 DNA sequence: TGTGCCAGCAGCCAAGATGGGGCTCAGAACATTCAGTACTTC.

The CDR3, as DNA: TGTGCCAGCAGCTCTATTCTCCGGGGTCCTCAAGAGACCCAGTACTTC. This sequence encodes CASSSILRGPQETQYF. The chain has TRBV3-1 (or the pseudogene TRBV3-2) and TRBJ2-5; D perhaps matches TRBD2 (5 bases). Germline loops: CDR1 LGHDT, CDR2 YNNKEL (reference sequence). The ends were cut back, 5 bases at V and 2 bases at J, with 18 bases in the middle. This CDR3 is 16 amino acids long.

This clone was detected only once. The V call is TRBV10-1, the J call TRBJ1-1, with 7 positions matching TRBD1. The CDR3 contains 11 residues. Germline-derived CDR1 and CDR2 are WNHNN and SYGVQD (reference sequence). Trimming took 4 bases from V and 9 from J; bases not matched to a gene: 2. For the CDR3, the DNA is TGCGCCAGCAGTGGACAGGGAAAAGCTTTCTTT. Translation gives CASSGQGKAFF.

The CDR3 reads CASSSRDSPSSYNSPLHF. In nucleotides, the CDR3 is TGTGCCAGCAGCTCCCGGGACTCCCCGAGCTCCTATAATTCACCCCTCCACTTT. The chain joins TRBV5-6 to TRBJ1-6; tentative D call: TRBD1 (5 bases). The V gene's germline CDR1 is SGHDT and CDR2 YYEEEE. V was trimmed by 3 bases and J by 0 bases, leaving 16 bases between them. CDR3 size: 18 residues.

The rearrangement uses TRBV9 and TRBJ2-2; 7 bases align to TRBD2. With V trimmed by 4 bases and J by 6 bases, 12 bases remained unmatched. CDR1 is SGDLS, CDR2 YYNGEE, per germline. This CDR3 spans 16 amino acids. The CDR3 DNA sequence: TGTGCCAGCAGCCCCCGCGGGGGAGCTGATGCCGGGGAGCTGTTTTTT. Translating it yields CASSPRGGADAGELFF.

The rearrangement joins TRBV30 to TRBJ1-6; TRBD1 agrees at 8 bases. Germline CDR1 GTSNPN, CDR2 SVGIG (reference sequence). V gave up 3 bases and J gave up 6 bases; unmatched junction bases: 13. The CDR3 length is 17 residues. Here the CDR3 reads CAWRATGTGRVNSPLHF. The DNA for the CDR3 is TGTGCCTGGAGGGCTACCGGGACAGGAAGAGTTAATTCACCCCTCCACTTT.

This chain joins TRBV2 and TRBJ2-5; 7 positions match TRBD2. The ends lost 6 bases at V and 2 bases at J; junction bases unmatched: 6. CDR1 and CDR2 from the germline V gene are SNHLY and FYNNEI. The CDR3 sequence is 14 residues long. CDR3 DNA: TGTGCCAGCAGGGGTCGGGGAGGGCAAGAGACCCAGTACTTC. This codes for CASRGRGGQETQYF.

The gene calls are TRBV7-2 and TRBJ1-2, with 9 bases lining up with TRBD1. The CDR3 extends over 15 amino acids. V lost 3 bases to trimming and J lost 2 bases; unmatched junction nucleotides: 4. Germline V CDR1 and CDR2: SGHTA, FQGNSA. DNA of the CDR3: TGTGCCAGCAGCTTTTCCGGGACAGGGAACTATGGCTACACCTTC. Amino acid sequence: CASSFSGTGNYGYTF.

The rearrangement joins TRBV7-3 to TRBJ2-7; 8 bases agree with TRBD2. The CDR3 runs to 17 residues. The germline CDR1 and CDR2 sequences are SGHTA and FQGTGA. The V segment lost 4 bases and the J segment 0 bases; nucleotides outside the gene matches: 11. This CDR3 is CASSYAGGSDYSYEQYF. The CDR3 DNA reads TGTGCCAGCAGCTACGCGGGGGGAAGTGATTACTCCTACGAGCAGTACTTC.

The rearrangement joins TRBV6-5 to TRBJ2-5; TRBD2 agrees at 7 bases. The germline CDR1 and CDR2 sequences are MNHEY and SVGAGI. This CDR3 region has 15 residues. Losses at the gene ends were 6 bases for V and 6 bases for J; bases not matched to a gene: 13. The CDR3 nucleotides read TGTGCCAGCAGACTGGGGGGGTCTGGAGGTCAGACCCAGTACTTC. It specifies CASRLGGSGGQTQYF.

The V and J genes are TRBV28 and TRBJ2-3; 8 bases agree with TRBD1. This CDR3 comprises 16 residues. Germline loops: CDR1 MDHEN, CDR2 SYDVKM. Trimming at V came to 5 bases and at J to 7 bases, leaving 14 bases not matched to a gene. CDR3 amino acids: CASSKMPGTGANTQYF. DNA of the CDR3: TGTGCCAGCAGTAAAATGCCCGGGACAGGCGCTAATACGCAGTATTTT.

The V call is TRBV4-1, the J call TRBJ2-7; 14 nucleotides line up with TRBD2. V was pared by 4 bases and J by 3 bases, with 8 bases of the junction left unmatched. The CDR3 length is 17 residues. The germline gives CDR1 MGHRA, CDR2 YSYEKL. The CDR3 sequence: CASSPGTSGGKNYEQYF. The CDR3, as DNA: TGCGCCAGCAGCCCGGGGACTAGCGGGGGCAAAAACTACGAGCAGTACTTC.

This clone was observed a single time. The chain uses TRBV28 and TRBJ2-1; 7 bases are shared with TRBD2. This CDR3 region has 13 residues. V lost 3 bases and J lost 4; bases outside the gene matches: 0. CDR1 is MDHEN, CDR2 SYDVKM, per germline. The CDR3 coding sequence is TGTGCCAGCAGTTTGCGGGGGTACAATGAGCAGTTCTTC. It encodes CASSLRGYNEQFF.

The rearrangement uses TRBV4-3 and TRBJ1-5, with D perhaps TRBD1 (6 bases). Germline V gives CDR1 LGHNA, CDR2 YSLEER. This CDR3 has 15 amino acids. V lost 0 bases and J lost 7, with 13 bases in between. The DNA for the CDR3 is TGCGCCAGCAGCCAAGATCAGGGGTTAGGACAGCCCCAGCATTTT. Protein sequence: CASSQDQGLGQPQHF.

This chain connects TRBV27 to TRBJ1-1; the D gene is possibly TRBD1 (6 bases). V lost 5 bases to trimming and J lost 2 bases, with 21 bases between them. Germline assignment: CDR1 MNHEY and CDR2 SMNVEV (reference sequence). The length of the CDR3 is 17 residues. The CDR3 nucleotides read TGTGCCAGCAGTACCGATTCCCAGGGGATCAGAAACACTGAAGCTTTCTTT. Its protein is CASSTDSQGIRNTEAFF.

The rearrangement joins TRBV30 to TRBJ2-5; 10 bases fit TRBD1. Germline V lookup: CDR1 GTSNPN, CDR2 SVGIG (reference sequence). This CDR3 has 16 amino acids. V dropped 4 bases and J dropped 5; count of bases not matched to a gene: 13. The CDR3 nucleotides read TGTGCCTGGATTCGTGGACAGGGGGAGTTCAGGGAGACCCAGTACTTC. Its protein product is CAWIRGQGEFRETQYF.

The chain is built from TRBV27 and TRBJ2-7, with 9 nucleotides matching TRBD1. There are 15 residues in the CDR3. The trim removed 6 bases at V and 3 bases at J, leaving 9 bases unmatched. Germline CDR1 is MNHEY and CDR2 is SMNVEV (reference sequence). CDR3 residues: CASSVAPTGGYEQYF. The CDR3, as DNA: TGTGCCAGCAGCGTAGCCCCGACAGGGGGCTACGAGCAGTACTTC.

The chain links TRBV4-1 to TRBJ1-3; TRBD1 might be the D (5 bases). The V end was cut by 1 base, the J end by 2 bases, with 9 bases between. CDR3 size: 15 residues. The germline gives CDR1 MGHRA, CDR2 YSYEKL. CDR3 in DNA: TGCGCCAGCAGCCAAGCCAGGGCCCCTGGAAACACCATATATTTT. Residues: CASSQARAPGNTIYF.

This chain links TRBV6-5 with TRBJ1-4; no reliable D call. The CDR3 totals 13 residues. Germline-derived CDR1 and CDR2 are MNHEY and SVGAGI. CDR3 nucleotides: TGTGCTTGCGGGCCGGCCTTTAATGAAAAACTGTTTTTT. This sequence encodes CACGPAFNEKLFF.

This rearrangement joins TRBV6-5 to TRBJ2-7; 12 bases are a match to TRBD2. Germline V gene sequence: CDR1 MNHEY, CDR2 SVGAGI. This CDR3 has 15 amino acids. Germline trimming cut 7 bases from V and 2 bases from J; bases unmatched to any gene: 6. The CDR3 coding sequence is TGTGCCAGCATTGCTAGCGGGGGGGCTCCCTACGAGCAGTACTTC. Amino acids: CASIASGGAPYEQYF.

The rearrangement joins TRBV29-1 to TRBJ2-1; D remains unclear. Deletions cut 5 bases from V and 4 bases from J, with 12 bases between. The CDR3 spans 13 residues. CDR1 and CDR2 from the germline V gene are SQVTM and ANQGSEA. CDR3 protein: CSVRVAAYNEQFF. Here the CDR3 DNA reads TGCAGCGTTCGGGTAGCCGCTTACAATGAGCAGTTCTTC.

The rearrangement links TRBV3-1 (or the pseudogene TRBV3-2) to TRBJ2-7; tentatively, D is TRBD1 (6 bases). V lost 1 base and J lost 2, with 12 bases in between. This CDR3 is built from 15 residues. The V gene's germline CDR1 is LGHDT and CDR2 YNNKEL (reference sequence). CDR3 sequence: CASSQVTGLAYEQYF. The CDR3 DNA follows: TGTGCCAGCAGCCAAGTAACAGGGTTGGCCTACGAGCAGTACTTC.

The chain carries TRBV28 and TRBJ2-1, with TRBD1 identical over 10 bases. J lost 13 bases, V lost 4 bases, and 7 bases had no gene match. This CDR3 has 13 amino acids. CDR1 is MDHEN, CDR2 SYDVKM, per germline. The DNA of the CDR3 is TGTGCCAGCAGTTCACATCGACAGGGGGCTCAGTTCTTC. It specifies CASSSHRQGAQFF.

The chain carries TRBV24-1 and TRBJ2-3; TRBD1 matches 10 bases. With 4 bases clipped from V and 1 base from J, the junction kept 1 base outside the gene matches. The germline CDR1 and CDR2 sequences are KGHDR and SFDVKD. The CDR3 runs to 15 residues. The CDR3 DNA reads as TGTGCCACCAGTGAGGGACAGGGGTGCACAGATACGCAGTATTTT. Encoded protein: CATSEGQGCTDTQYF.

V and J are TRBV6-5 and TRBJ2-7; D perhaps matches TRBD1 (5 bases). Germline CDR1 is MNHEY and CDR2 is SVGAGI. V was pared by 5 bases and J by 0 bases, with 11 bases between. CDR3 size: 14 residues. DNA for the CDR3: TGTGCCAGCAGTCTGGACACTATCTCCTACGAGCAGTACTTC. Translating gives CASSLDTISYEQYF.

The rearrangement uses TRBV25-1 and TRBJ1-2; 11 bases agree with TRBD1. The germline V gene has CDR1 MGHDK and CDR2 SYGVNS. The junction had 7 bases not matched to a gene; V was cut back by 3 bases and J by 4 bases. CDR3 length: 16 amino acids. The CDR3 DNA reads TGTGCCAGCAGTGACCAGGACAGGGGGCGCAGCTATGGCTACACCTTC. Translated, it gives CASSDQDRGRSYGYTF.